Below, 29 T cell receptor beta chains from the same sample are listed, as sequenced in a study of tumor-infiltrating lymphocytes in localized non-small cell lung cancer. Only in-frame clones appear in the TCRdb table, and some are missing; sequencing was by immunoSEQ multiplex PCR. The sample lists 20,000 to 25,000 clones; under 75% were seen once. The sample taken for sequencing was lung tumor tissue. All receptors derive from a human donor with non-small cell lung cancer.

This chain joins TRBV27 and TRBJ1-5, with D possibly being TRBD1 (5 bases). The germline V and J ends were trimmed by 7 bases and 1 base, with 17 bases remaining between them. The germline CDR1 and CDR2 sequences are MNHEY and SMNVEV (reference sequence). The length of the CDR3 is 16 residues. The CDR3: CASNPTGLWSNQPQHF. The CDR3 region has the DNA TGTGCCAGCAACCCGACGGGGCTCTGGAGCAATCAGCCCCAGCATTTT.

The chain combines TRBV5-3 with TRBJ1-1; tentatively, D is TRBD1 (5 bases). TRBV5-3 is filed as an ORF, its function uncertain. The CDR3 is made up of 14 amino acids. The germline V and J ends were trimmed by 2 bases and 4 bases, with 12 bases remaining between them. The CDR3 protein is CARSFSGRGTEAFF. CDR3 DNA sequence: TGTGCCAGAAGCTTTTCGGGGAGGGGCACTGAAGCTTTCTTT.

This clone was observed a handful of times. CDR3 in amino acids: CASSPVRLPNIQYF. CDR3 sequence (DNA): TGTGCCAGCAGTCCCGTCAGACTGCCAAACATTCAGTACTTC. The genes are TRBV2 and TRBJ2-4, with D hard to call. Germline V lookup: CDR1 SNHLY, CDR2 FYNNEI. This CDR3 comprises 14 residues. V lost 5 bases, J lost 6 bases, and 14 bases lay in between.

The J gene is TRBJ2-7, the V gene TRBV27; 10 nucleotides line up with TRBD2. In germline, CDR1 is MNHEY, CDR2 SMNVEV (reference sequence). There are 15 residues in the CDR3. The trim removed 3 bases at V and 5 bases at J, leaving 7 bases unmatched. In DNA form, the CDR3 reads TGTGCCAGCAGTTTGGGACCGCTAGCGGGAGACGAGCAGTACTTC. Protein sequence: CASSLGPLAGDEQYF.

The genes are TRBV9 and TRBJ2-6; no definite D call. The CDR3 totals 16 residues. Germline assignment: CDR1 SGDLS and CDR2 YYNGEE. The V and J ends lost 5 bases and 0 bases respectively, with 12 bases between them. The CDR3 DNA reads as TGTGCCAGCAGTTTCACCCTGGCCTCTGGGGCCAACGTCCTGACTTTC. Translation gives CASSFTLASGANVLTF.

In DNA form, the CDR3 reads TGTGCCAGTAGTATCGCAAGGCCTAGTACTAATGAGCAGTTCTTC. This codes for CASSIARPSTNEQFF. The chain has TRBV19 and TRBJ2-1; D ambiguous. The germline CDR1 and CDR2 sequences are LNHDA and SQIVND (reference sequence). Trimming shortened V by 3 bases and J by 7 bases, and 16 bases separated the two germline ends. The CDR3 contains 15 residues.

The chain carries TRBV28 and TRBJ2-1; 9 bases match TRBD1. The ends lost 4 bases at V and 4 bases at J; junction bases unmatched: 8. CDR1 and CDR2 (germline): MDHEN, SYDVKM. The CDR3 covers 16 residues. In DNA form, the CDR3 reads TGTGCCAGCAGTTCCCGGACAGGGGAGAGGTACAATGAGCAGTTCTTC. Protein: CASSSRTGERYNEQFF.

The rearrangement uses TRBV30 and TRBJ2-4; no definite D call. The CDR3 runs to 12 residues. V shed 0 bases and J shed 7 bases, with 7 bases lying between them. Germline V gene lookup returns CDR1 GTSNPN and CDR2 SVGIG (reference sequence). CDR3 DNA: TGTGCCTGGAGTGTACAAGGGAACATTCAGTACTTC. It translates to CAWSVQGNIQYF.

In DNA, the CDR3 is TGTGCCAGCAGTTCCAACTTGAACTACGAGCAGTACTTC. This gives the protein CASSSNLNYEQYF. The chain has TRBV27 and TRBJ2-7; D is unclear. The V gene lost 4 bases and the J gene lost 3 bases, with 10 bases spanning the gap. Looked up from germline, CDR1 is MNHEY and CDR2 is SMNVEV (reference sequence). This CDR3 is built from 13 residues.

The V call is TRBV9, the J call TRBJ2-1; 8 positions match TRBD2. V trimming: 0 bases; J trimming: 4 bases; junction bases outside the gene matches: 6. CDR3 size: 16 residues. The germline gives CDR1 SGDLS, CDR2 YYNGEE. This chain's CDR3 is CASSVAPGLEYNEQFF. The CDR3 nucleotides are TGTGCCAGCAGCGTAGCTCCGGGACTAGAATACAATGAGCAGTTCTTC.

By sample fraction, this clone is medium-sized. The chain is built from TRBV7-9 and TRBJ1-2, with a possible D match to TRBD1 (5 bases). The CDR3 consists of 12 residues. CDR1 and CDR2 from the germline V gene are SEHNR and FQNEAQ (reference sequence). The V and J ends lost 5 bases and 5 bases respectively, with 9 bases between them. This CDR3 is CASSQTEYGYTF. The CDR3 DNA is TGTGCCAGCAGCCAGACAGAATATGGCTACACCTTC.

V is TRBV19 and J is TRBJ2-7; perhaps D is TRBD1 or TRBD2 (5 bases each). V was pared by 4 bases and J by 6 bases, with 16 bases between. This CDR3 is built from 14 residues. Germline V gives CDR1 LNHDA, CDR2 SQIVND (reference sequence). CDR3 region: CASSRGPHGSEQYF. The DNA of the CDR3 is TGTGCCAGTAGTAGGGGACCCCATGGAAGCGAGCAGTACTTC.

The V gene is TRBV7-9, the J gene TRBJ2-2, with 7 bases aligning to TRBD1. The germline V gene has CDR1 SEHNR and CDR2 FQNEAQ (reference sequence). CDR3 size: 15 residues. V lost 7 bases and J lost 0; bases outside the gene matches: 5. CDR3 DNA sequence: TGTGCCAGCACCCAAACAGGGGCGAACACCGGGGAGCTGTTTTTT. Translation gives CASTQTGANTGELFF.

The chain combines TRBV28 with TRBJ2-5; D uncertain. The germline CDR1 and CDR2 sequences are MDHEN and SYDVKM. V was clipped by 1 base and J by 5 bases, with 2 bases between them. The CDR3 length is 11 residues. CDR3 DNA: TGTGCCAGCAGTTTATTCGAGACCCAGTACTTC. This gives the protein CASSLFETQYF.

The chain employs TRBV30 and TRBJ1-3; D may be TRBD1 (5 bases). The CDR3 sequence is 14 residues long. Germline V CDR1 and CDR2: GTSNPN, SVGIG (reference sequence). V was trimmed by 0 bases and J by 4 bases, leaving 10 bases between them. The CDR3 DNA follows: TGTGCCTGGAGTGTCGGGGGTTTAGGAAACACCATATATTTT. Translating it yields CAWSVGGLGNTIYF.

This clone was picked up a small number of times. CDR3 in amino acids: CASSQSGLSSSPGNTIYF. The CDR3 nucleotides are TGCGCCAGCAGTCAATCGGGGTTAAGCAGCTCGCCTGGAAACACCATATATTTT. This chain connects TRBV23-1 to TRBJ1-3, with D unclear. Being an ORF, TRBV23-1 has a function that is uncertain. This CDR3 is 18 amino acids long. V lost 0 bases and J lost 2, with 17 bases in between.

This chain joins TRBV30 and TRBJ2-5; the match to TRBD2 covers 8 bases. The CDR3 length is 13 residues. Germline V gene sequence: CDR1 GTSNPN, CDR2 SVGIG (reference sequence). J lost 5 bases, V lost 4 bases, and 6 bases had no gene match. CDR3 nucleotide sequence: TGTGCCTGGACCCGAGCGGGAGTGGAGACCCAGTACTTC. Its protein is CAWTRAGVETQYF.

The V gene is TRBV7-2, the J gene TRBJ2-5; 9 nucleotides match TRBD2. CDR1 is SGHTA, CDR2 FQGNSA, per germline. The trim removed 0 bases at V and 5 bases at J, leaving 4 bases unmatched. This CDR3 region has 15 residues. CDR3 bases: TGTGCCAGCAGCTTAGCGCGGGGGGGGCCTGAGACCCAGTACTTC. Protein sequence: CASSLARGGPETQYF.

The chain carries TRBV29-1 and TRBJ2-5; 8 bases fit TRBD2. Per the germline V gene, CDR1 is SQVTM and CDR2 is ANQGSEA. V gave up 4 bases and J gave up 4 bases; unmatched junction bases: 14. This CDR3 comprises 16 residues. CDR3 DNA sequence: TGCAGCGTTGGGGGAAAAGCGGGAGCCTACCGAGAGACCCAGTACTTC. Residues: CSVGGKAGAYRETQYF.

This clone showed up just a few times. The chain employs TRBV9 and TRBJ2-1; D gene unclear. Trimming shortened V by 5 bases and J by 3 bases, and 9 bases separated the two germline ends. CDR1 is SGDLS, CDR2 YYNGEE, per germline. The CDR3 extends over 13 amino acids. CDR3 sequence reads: CASSRYSYNEQFF. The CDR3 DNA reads TGTGCCAGCAGTCGTTACAGCTACAATGAGCAGTTCTTC. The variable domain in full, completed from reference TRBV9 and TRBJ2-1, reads DSGVTQTPKHLITATGQRVTLRCSPRSGDLSVYWYQQSLDQGLQFLIQYYNGEERAKGNILERFSAQQFPDLHSELNLSSLELGDSALYFCASSRYSYNEQFFGPGTRLTVL.

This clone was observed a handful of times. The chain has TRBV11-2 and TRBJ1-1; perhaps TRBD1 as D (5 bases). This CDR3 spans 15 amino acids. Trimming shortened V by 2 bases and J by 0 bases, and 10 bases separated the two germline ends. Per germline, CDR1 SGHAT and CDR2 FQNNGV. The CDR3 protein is CASSLQGFVNTEAFF. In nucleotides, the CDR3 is TGTGCCAGCAGCTTACAGGGTTTTGTGAACACTGAAGCTTTCTTT.

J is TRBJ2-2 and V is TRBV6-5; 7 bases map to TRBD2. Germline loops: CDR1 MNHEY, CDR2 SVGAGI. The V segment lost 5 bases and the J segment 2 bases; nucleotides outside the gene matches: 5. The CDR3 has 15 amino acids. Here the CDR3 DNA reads TGTGCCAGCAGTAGACTAGCTTTTAACACCGGGGAGCTGTTTTTT. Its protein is CASSRLAFNTGELFF.

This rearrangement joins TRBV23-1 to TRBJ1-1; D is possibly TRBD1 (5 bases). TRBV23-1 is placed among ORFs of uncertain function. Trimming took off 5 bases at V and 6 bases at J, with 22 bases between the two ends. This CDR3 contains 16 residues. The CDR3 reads CASSSEGWITAAEAFF. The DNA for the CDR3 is TGCGCCAGCAGTTCCGAGGGGTGGATCACGGCAGCTGAAGCTTTCTTT.

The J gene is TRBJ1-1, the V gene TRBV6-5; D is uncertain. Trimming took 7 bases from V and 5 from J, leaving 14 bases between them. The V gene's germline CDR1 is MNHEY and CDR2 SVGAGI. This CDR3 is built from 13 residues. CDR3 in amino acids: CASIGDMRTEAFF. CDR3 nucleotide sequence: TGTGCCAGCATCGGGGATATGAGGACTGAAGCTTTCTTT.

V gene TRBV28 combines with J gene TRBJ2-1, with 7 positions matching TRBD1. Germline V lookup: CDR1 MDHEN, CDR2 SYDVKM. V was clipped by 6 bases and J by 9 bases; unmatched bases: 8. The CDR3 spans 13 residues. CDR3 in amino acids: CASRLFDRVEQFF. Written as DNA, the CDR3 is TGTGCCAGCAGACTCTTCGACAGGGTTGAGCAGTTCTTC. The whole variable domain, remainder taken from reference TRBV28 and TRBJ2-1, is DVKVTQSSRYLVKRTGEKVFLECVQDMDHENMFWYRQDPGLGLRLIYFSYDVKMKEKGDIPEGYSVSREKKERFSLILESASTNQTSMYLCASRLFDRVEQFFGPGTRLTVL.

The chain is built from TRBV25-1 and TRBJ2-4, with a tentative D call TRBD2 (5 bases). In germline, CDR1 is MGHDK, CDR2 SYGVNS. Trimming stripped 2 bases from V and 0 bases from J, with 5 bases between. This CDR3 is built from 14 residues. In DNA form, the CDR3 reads TGTGCCAGCAGTGAAGCGGGAGCCAAAAACATTCAGTACTTC. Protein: CASSEAGAKNIQYF.

The CDR3 loop is CASRGSNTGELFF. CDR3 nucleotide sequence: TGCGCCAGCAGAGGATCGAACACCGGGGAGCTGTTTTTT. This rearrangement joins TRBV10-2 to TRBJ2-2; D unresolved. The V gene lost 6 bases and the J gene lost 0 bases, with 5 bases spanning the gap. The CDR3 is made up of 13 amino acids. Germline lookup yields CDR1 WSHSY and CDR2 SAAADI.

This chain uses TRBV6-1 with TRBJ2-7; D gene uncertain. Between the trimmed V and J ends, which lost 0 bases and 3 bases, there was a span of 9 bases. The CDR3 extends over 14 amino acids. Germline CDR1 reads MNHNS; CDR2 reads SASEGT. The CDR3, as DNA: TGTGCCAGCAGTGAAGCGTGGGGTTACTACGAGCAGTACTTC. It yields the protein CASSEAWGYYEQYF.

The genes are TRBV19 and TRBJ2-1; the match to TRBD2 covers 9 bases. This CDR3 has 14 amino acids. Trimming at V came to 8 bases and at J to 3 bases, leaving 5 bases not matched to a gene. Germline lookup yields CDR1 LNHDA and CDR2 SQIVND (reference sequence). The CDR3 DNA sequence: TGTGCCAGTCGTAGCGGGAGCGACTACAATGAGCAGTTCTTC. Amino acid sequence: CASRSGSDYNEQFF.